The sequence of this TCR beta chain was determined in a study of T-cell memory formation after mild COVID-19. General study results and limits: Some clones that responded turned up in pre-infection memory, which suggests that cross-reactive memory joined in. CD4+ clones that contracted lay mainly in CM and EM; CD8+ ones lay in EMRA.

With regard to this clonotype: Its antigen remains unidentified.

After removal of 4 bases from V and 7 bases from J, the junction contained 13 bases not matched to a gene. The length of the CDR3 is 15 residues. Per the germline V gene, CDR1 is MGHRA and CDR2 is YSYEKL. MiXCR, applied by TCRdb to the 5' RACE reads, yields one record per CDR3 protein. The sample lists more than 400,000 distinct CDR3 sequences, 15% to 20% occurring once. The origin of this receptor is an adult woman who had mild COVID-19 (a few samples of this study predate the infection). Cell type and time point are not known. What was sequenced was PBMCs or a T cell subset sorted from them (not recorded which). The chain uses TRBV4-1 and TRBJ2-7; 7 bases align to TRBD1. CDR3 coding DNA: TGCGCCAGCAGCCTTGGGACAGACATCTTACAGGAGCAGTACTTC. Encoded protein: CASSLGTDILQEQYF.